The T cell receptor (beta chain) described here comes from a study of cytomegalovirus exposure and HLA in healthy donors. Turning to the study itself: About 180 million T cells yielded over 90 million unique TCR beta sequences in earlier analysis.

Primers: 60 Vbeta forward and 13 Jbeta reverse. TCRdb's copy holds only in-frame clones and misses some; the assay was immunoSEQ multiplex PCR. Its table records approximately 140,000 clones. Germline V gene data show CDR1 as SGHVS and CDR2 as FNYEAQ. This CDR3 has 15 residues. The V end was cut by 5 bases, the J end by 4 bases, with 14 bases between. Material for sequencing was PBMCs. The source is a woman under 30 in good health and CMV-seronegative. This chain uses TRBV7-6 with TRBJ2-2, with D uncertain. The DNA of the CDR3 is TGTGCCAGCAGCCTCGGGTCATGGAGCACCGGGGAGCTGTTTTTT. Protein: CASSLGSWSTGELFF.